This T cell receptor (beta chain) was obtained from a study of T cells expressing NK-cell markers. Study in general: Of eight sequenced donors, seven were HCMV-seropositive and one HCMV-seronegative.

Following a re-call of the 5' RACE reads, TCRdb has one entry per CDR3 protein and lacks DNA. The ten most abundant clones cover around 3.9% of a sample with fewer than 300,000 distinct CDR3 sequences. Germline assignment: CDR1 MNHEY and CDR2 SVGAGI. The CDR3 is 18 residues long. The TCR sequence derives from a woman between 18 and 69 years old in good health. The chain is built from TRBV6-5 and TRBJ2-5; the D call from TCRdb, TRBD1, cannot be confirmed without DNA. Material: blood T cells: a sorted CD56 or NKG2C T cell subset, CD4+ or CD8+ T cells, or bulk PBMC T cells (not recorded which). CDR3 sequence: CASSYSPWQRGNQETQYF.